These 3 T cell receptor beta chains were sequenced from one sample in a study of blood T cell repertoires in COVID-19 (dated by TCRdb to the early 2020s). Libraries were built with the immunoSEQ multiplex PCR assay. TCRdb mirrors the immuneACCESS table, restricted to in-frame sequences. Some clones are absent from its copies; in checked studies, under half trace to an unresolved V gene, and the reason for the others is unknown. In this sample the table shows under 300,000 clones, about 90% of which occur a single time. Together, the top ten hold under 2.5% of the sample. The specimen sequenced was PBMCs or T cells enriched from blood (not recorded which). Source of these receptors: a woman aged 18-29 years who had recovered from COVID-19.

This chain joins TRBV3-1 (or the pseudogene TRBV3-2) and TRBJ2-3; the D is unclear. The CDR3 loop spans 15 amino acids. Trimming took 3 bases from V and 0 from J, leaving 10 bases between them. The V gene's germline CDR1 is LGHDT and CDR2 YNNKEL (reference sequence). The CDR3 coding sequence is TGTGCCAGCAGCCAGGTGGGCAGGAGCACAGATACGCAGTATTTT. Its protein is CASSQVGRSTDTQYF.

This chain links TRBV5-1 with TRBJ1-2, with 7 bases lining up with TRBD1. V was clipped by 0 bases and J by 6 bases; unmatched bases: 2. Germline V gene sequence: CDR1 SGHRS, CDR2 YFSETQ. This CDR3 is 13 amino acids long. The CDR3 loop reads CASSLGGGDGYTF. CDR3 sequence (DNA): TGCGCCAGCAGCTTGGGAGGGGGCGATGGCTACACCTTC.

The chain links TRBV7-3 to TRBJ2-3, with a possible D match to TRBD2 (6 bases). V was cut by 1 base and J by 6 bases, with 8 bases left in between. Germline V gene lookup returns CDR1 SGHTA and CDR2 FQGTGA. The CDR3 length is 13 residues. The CDR3 nucleotides are TGTGCCAGCAGCTTAAGGGAGGCCGATACGCAGTATTTT. As protein: CASSLREADTQYF. Filled out from reference TRBV7-3 and TRBJ2-3, the complete variable domain reads GAGVSQTPSNKVTEKGKYVELRCDPISGHTALYWYRQSLGQGPEFLIYFQGTGAADDSGLPNDRFFAVRPEGSVSTLKIQRTERGDSAVYLCASSLREADTQYFGPGTRLTVL.